The present entry profiles one T cell receptor beta chain with its context. In its sample, this clone was seen a few times. Its recognized antigen is unknown. Within one base of it there is no much larger clone, and no base qualities were kept. The entry originates in a study of CD4 T cells in relation to SARS-CoV-2 and coronaviruses (dated by TCRdb to the early 2020s). About the investigation overall: Using patient-derived lymphoblastoid cell lines, the shared crossreactive spike epitopes were mapped to their HLA restriction. The Adaptive Biotechnologies TCR-sequencing kit was used for samples from a few pre-COVID donors and for the naive versus memory experiments, whereas the other data were Illumina-based. The study assessed, at the TCR clonotype level, memory CD4+ T cell crossreactivity between SARS-CoV-2 and common cold coronavirus spike proteins. Expansion assays from other donors in the study were sequenced with a different, Illumina-based TCR-beta assay.

CD4+ T cells from unexposed donors were collected before the COVID-19 pandemic (2011-2018). Naive and memory CD4+ T cells were separated from cryopreserved PBMCs by first enriching for CD4 and then performing EasySep naive CD4+ T cell enrichment. Leukapheresis product for the unexposed donors was bought commercially. PBMCs were isolated from leukapheresis product or whole blood by Ficoll-Paque PLUS gradient centrifugation. The PBMCs went either fresh into the expansion assay or into cryopreservation at -140 degrees C. The QIAamp Micro DNA Kit was used to extract genomic DNA from the CD4+ T cells. Deep-resolution immunoSEQ TCR-beta sequencing was performed on DNA from uncultured naive and memory CD4+ T cells. In the source study's methods: During preprocessing, nonproductive sequences were discarded, as were any CDR3s that did not begin with C, did not end with F or W, or were shorter than 7 amino acids. Cultured and uncultured naive and memory CD4+ repertoires were searched for previously identified spike- and CEF-reactive CDR3s. After three terminal residues were trimmed from each end, CDR3 homology was quantified as pairwise Levenshtein distance using the stringdist R package. TCRdb carries this immuneACCESS record with in-frame sequences only. Its versions omit some clonotypes, under half of them owing to an unresolved V gene in the studies checked, with the rest unexplained. The DNA was the basis for D and trimming; V, J and clone size are from that table. A total of about 59,000 clones appear in this sample, approximately 90% of them only once. The ten most abundant clones make up roughly 1.5% of the sample.

CDR1 and CDR2 were assigned from the germline V gene (reference sequence) as LNHDA and SQIVND. For this chain, trimming is 7 bases at the V end and 0 bases at the J end, and the number of junction bases without a gene match is 15. The CDR3 starts with the cysteine, ends with the phenylalanine, and has 18 residues. The only DNA kept is the CDR3, 54 bases in frame from the first base. Overall study results and their limits: Small numbers of patients and of tested TCRs limited the study. Crossreactive clones showed significantly weaker SARS-CoV-2-driven expansion than monoreactive clones, consistent with antigenic imprinting. Pre-pandemic and post-infection samples were not both contributed by any donor, so tracing of the source of pre-existing responses was limited. Sequencing naive versus memory cells indicated that the assay picks up memory recall responses, not primary responses primed during culture. Crossreactivity analysis was centred on spike protein, so crossreactivity against other viral proteins was not assessed. In about 60% of donors, memory CD4+ clonotypes turned up that crossrecognized SARS-CoV-2 and at least one common cold coronavirus spike.

The sequenced sample was memory CD4+ T cells from PBMCs. Per the publication, the cell subset or site label means: memory (non-naive) CD4+ T cells. The sequence was obtained from a human donor in good health. The chain couples TRBV19 to TRBJ1-5, and TRBD1 aligns with 7 junction nucleotides. CDR3 reads: CASNPSGGRWLSNQPQHF. DNA sequence: TGTGCCAGTAACCCATCAGGGGGGCGTTGGCTTAGCAATCAGCCCCAGCATTTT.